One sample yielded the 5 T cell receptor beta chains listed below, sequenced in a study of CXCR3-negative and CXCR3-positive naive CD8 T cells. Study-level results: Relative to CXCR3-negative naive cells, CXCR3-positive naive cells had more hydrophobic TRB CDR3s.

Their specific antigens are unknown. Each TRB cDNA library was prepared by 5' RACE (with UMI labels). Using the 5' RACE reads, TCRdb records one entry per CDR3 protein without DNA. This table lists 120,000 to 150,000 distinct CDR3 sequences. The sample taken for sequencing was naive CXCR3+ CD8+ T cells from blood. As for subset: CD45RO-CCR7+CD27+CD95- naive CD8+ T cells expressing CXCR3 (TNR3+). The source of these receptors is a human donor in good health. Some clones in this sample may be carry-over from other donors' samples.

V usage is TRBV10-3 and J usage is TRBJ2-3; TCRdb lists TRBD1, though no DNA is available to test this call. This CDR3 has 14 residues. The V gene's germline CDR1 is ENHRY and CDR2 SYGVKD. The CDR3 is CAISESSGRDTQYF.

The V call is TRBV7-6, the J call TRBJ2-7. The germline gives CDR1 SGHVS, CDR2 FNYEAQ. This CDR3 contains 13 residues. CDR3 sequence: CASSLSESYEQYF. The variable domain in full, with the rest retrieved from reference TRBV7-6 and TRBJ2-7, is GAGVSQSPRYKVTKRGQDVALRCDPISGHVSLYWYRQALGQGPEFLTYFNYEAQQDKSGLPNDRFSAERPEGSISTLTIQRTEQRDSAMYRCASSLSESYEQYFGPGTRLTVT.

The V call is TRBV14, the J call TRBJ1-1. This CDR3 contains 13 residues. Germline V CDR1 and CDR2: SGHDN, FVKESK. The CDR3 sequence is CASSPEGRHEAFF.

This chain links TRBV28 with TRBJ1-4. CDR1 and CDR2 from the germline V gene are MDHEN and SYDVKM. The CDR3 has 16 residues. The CDR3 loop is CASSEFPRTTNEKLFF.

The V and J genes are TRBV5-1 and TRBJ2-1; TCRdb returns TRBD2, unconfirmable since there is no DNA. CDR1 is SGHRS, CDR2 YFSETQ, per germline. The CDR3 totals 16 residues. This CDR3 reads CASSLGTSGKYNEQFF.